The clone carrying this TCR beta chain was seen a handful of times. Its antigen is as yet unknown. These data come from a study of response to subunit inactivated influenza vaccine. This CDR3 has 15 residues. Trimming stripped 5 bases from V and 3 bases from J, with 13 bases between. In germline, CDR1 is SGHTA, CDR2 FQGNSA. One entry per CDR3 protein, called by TCRdb with MiXCR from the RT-PCR reads. The data hold 650,000 to 850,000 distinct CDR3 sequences, with about 14% observed a single time. Study-level points and caveats: Authors suggested that a seasonal influenza vaccination recruits few new T cells each time.

The sequencing here drew on PBMCs from blood, taken about 14 days before vaccination. The chain is built from TRBV7-2 and TRBJ2-2; D may be TRBD2 (6 bases). This TCR was recovered from a man over 45 who received an inactivated influenza vaccine. DNA for the CDR3: TGTGCCAGCAGCCCTCCTAGCGCATACACCGGGGAGCTGTTTTTT. Protein product: CASSPPSAYTGELFF.